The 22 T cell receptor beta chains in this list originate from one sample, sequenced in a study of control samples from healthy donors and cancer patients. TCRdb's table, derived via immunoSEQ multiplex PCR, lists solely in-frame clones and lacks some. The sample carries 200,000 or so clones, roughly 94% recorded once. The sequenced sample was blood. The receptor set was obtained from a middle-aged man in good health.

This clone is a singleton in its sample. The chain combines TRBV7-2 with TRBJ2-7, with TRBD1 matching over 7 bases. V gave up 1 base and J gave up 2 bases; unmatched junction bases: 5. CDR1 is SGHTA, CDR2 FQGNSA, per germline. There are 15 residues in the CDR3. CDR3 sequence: CASSLGGTDTYEQYF. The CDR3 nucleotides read TGTGCCAGCAGCTTAGGTGGGACAGACACCTACGAGCAGTACTTC.

This CDR3 is CASRLQGGPTGELFF. The DNA of the CDR3 is TGTGCCAGCCGGCTCCAAGGGGGCCCTACCGGGGAGCTGTTTTTT. The rearrangement uses TRBV5-4 and TRBJ2-2; 7 bases line up with TRBD1. This CDR3 has 15 residues. Germline lookup yields CDR1 SGHNT and CDR2 YYREEE (reference sequence). Germline trimming cut 7 bases from V and 5 bases from J; bases unmatched to any gene: 11.

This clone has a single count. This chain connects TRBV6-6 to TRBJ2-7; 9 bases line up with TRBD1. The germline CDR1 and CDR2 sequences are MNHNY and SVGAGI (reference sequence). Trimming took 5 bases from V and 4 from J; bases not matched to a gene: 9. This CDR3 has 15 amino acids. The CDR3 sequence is CASSDPGQGVYEQYV. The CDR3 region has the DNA TGTGCCAGCAGTGACCCGGGACAGGGAGTTTACGAGCAGTACGTC.

The CDR3 loop reads CASSVGGLYNEQFF. CDR3 sequence (DNA): TGCGCCAGCAGCGTGGGGGGGTTATACAATGAGCAGTTCTTC. The rearrangement joins TRBV5-1 to TRBJ2-1; 7 positions match TRBD2. Germline values: CDR1 SGHRS, CDR2 YFSETQ. This CDR3 contains 14 residues. Germline trimming cut 4 bases from V and 4 bases from J; bases unmatched to any gene: 5.

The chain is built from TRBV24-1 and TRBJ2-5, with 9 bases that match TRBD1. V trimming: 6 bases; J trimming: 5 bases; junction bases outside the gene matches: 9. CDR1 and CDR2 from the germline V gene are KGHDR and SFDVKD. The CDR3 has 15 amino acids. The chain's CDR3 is CATSRAGTGWETQYF. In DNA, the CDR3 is TGTGCCACCAGTAGAGCCGGGACAGGGTGGGAGACCCAGTACTTC.

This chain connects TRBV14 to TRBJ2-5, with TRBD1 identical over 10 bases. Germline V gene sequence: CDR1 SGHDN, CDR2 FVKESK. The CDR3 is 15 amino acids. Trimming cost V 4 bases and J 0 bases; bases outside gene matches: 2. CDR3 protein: CASSLGQGYQETQYF. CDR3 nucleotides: TGTGCCAGCAGCCTGGGACAGGGGTACCAAGAGACCCAGTACTTC.

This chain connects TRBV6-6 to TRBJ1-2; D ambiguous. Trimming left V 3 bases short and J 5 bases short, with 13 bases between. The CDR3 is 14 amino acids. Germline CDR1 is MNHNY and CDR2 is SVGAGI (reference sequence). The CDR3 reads CASSYGSGLYGYTF. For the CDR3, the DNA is TGTGCCAGCAGTTATGGATCAGGACTTTATGGCTACACCTTC.

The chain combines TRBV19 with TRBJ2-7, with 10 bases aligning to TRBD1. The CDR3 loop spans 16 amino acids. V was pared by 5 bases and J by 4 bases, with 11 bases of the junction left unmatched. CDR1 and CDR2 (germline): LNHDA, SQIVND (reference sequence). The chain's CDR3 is CASSSTDRGRRYEQYF. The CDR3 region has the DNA TGTGCCAGTAGTTCCACGGACAGGGGGAGAAGGTACGAGCAGTACTTC.

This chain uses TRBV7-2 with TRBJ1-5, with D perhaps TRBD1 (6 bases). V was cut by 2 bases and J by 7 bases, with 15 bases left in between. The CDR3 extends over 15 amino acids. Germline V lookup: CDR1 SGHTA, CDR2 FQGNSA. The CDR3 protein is CASSLRWGGRQPQHF. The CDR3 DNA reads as TGTGCCAGCAGCTTAAGATGGGGGGGCAGACAGCCCCAGCATTTT. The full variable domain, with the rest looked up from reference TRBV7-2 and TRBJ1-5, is GAGVSQSPSNKVTEKGKDVELRCDPISGHTALYWYRQSLGQGLEFLIYFQGNSAPDKSGLPSDRFSAERTGGSVSTLTIQRTQQEDSAVYLCASSLRWGGRQPQHFGDGTRLSIL.

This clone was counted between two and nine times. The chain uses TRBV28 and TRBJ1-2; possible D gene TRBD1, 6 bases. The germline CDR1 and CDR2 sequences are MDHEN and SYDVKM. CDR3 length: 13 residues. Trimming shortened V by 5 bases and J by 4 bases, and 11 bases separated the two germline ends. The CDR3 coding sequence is TGTGCCAGCAGTAAAAACAGGGCCTATGGCTACACCTTC. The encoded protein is CASSKNRAYGYTF.

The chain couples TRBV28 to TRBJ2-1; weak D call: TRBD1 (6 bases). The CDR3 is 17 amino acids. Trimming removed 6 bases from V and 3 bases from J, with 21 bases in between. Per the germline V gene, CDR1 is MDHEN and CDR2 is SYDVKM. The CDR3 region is CASRPLLGGRNYNEQFF. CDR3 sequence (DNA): TGTGCCAGCAGACCCCTCTTAGGGGGACGAAACTACAATGAGCAGTTCTTC.

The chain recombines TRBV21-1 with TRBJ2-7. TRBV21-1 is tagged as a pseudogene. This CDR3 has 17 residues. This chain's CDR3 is CASSKSLGQLSSYEQYF. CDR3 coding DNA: TGTGCCAGCAGCAAAAGCCTAGGGCAACTGAGCTCCTACGAGCAGTACTTC.

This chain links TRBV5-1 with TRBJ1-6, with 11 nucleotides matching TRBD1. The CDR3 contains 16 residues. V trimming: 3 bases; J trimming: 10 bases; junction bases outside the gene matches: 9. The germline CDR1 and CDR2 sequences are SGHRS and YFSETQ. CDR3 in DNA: TGCGCCAGCAGCTCCGGGACAGGGGGGGTGAGGTCACCCCTCCACTTT. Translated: CASSSGTGGVRSPLHF.

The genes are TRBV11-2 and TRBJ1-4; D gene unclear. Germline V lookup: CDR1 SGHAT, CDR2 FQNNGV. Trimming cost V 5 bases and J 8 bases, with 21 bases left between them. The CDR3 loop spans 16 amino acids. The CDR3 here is CASSLSLVSDGEKLFF. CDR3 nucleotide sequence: TGTGCCAGCAGCCTAAGTTTAGTTTCCGACGGAGAAAAACTGTTTTTT.

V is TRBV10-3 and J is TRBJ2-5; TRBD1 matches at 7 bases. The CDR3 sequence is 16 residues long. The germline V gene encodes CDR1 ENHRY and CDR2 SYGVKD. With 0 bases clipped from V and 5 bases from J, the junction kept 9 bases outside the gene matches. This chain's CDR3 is CAISESRGREWETQYF. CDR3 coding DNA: TGTGCCATCAGTGAGTCGAGGGGGCGCGAGTGGGAGACCCAGTACTTC.

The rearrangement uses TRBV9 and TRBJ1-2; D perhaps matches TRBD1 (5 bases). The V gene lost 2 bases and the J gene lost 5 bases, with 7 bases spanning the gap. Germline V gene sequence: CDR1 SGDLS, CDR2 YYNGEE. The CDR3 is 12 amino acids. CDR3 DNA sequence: TGTGCCAGCAGCGTGGGGGTTTATGGCTACACCTTC. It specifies CASSVGVYGYTF.

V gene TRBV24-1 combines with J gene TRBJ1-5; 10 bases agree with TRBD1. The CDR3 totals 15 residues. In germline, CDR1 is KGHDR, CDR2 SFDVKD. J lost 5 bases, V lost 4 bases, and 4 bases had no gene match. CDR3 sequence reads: CATSEGTGVDQPQHF. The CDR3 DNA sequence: TGTGCCACCAGTGAGGGGACAGGGGTCGATCAGCCCCAGCATTTT.

In nucleotides, the CDR3 is TGTGCCAGTAGTATTGGCGGCTCCTACAATGAGCAGTTCTTC. Protein product: CASSIGGSYNEQFF. This chain uses TRBV19 with TRBJ2-1; D unclear. The CDR3 is 14 amino acids. Germline lookup yields CDR1 LNHDA and CDR2 SQIVND (reference sequence). Trimming removed 3 bases at V and 0 bases at J, with 6 bases between. Complete variable domain (other parts from reference TRBV19 and TRBJ2-1): DGGITQSPKYLFRKEGQNVTLSCEQNLNHDAMYWYRQDPGQGLRLIYYSQIVNDFQKGDIAEGYSVSREKKESFPLTVTSAQKNPTAFYLCASSIGGSYNEQFFGPGTRLTVL.

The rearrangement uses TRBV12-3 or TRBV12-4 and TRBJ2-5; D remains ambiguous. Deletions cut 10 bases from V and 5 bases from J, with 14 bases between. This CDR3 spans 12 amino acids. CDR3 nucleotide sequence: TGTGCCATCCGGAAGGGTTACGAGACCCAGTACTTC. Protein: CAIRKGYETQYF.

In DNA, the CDR3 is TGTGCCAGCAGTGAAGAGGGCGAGGGATGGCGACAGCCCCAGCATTTT. Residues: CASSEEGEGWRQPQHF. V is TRBV6-1 and J is TRBJ1-5, with unresolved D. V was trimmed by 1 base and J by 7 bases, leaving 17 bases between them. Per germline, CDR1 MNHNS and CDR2 SASEGT. This CDR3 has 16 residues.

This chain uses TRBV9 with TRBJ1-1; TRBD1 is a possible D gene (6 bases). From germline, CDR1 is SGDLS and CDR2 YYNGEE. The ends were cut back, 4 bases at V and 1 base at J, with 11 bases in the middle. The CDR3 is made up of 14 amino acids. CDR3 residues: CASSFRTENTEAFF. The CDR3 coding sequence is TGTGCCAGCAGCTTCCGGACAGAGAACACTGAAGCTTTCTTT.

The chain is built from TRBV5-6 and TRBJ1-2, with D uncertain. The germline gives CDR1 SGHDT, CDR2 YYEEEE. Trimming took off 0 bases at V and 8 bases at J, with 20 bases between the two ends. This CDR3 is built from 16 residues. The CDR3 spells CASSLEGRRAEYGYTF. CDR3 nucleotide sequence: TGTGCCAGCAGCTTGGAAGGAAGAAGAGCTGAGTACGGCTACACCTTC.